This entry describes one T cell receptor (beta chain). Antigen: not known. The CDR3 runs 15 residues. V was shortened by 3 bases and J by 3 bases, with 18 bases between the two germline ends. CDR1 is GTSNPN, CDR2 SVGIG, per germline (reference sequence). The data belong to a study of beta chain features in type 1 diabetes. Study-wide results and limits: Significant though moderate, a shortening of TCRB CDR3s appeared in all four CD4+ subsets of Type 1 diabetes patients.

Expressed TCRB transcripts were sequenced, since all the RNA that had been isolated was reverse transcribed. Libraries were prepared by immunoSEQ multiplex PCR; TCRdb keeps only in-frame clonotypes and omits some of them. Among almost 350,000 clones listed, around 8.5% were seen once. Sample: central memory CD4+ T cells from blood. This sequence originates from a man under 40 with type 1 diabetes. This chain joins TRBV30 and TRBJ2-7; TRBD1 might be the D (6 bases). CDR3 bases: TGTGCCTGGAGCGGCGACAGGACCGCAAACTACGAGCAGTACTTC. Translation gives CAWSGDRTANYEQYF.